A selection of T cell receptor beta chains follows, all from one sample in a study of cytomegalovirus exposure and HLA in healthy donors. The repertoire was sequenced with immunoSEQ multiplex PCR; TCRdb's copy has only in-frame clones and lacks some. The sample lists 110,000 to 150,000 clones, roughly 77% occurring once. Sequenced: PBMCs. These receptors all come from a female donor in good health and CMV-seronegative. CDR3s include the opening cysteine and the closing phenylalanine or tryptophan. D genes are given only for firm matches. Not every row has a clone size; where given, it reads once, few, many or a size class.

clone size: NA
CDR3 length: 15
V gene: TRBV14
J gene: TRBJ2-7
D gene: NA
CDR3 protein: CASSQELVLAYEQYF
CDR3 DNA: TGTGCCAGCAGCCAAGAGTTAGTCTTAGCCTACGAGCAGTACTTC

clone size: NA
CDR3 length: 13
V gene: TRBV10-3
J gene: TRBJ1-1
D gene: NA
CDR3 protein: CAISTGGGPEAFF
CDR3 DNA: TGTGCCATCAGTACGGGGGGCGGTCCTGAAGCTTTCTTT

clone size: once
CDR3 length: 18
V gene: TRBV9
J gene: TRBJ1-1
D gene: TRBD1
CDR3 protein: CASSVEPGQGGGNTEAFF
CDR3 DNA: TGTGCCAGCAGCGTAGAACCGGGACAGGGGGGTGGGAACACTGAAGCTTTCTTT

clone size: NA
CDR3 length: 12
V gene: TRBV30
J gene: TRBJ1-2
D gene: NA
CDR3 protein: CAWSPPGCGYTF
CDR3 DNA: TGTGCCTGGAGTCCCCCGGGGTGTGGCTACACCTTC

clone size: NA
CDR3 length: 14
V gene: TRBV7-3
J gene: TRBJ1-2
D gene: TRBD1
CDR3 protein: CASSSQGGIYGYTF
CDR3 DNA: TGTGCCAGCAGTTCCCAAGGGGGCATCTATGGCTACACCTTC

clone size: NA
CDR3 length: 15
V gene: TRBV4-3
J gene: TRBJ2-7
D gene: NA
CDR3 protein: CASSQMDSVSYEQYF
CDR3 DNA: TGCGCCAGCAGCCAGATGGACAGTGTCTCCTACGAGCAGTACTTC

clone size: NA
CDR3 length: 13
V gene: TRBV9
J gene: TRBJ1-1
D gene: NA
CDR3 protein: CASSGPKGVGAFF
CDR3 DNA: TGTGCCAGCAGCGGGCCTAAGGGGGTGGGGGCTTTCTTT

clone size: NA
CDR3 length: 14
V gene: TRBV5-1
J gene: TRBJ1-2
D gene: NA
CDR3 protein: CASSLAPPQAGYTF
CDR3 DNA: TGCGCCAGCAGCTTGGCTCCGCCTCAGGCCGGCTACACCTTC

clone size: NA
CDR3 length: 14
V gene: TRBV5-1
J gene: TRBJ2-2
D gene: TRBD1
CDR3 protein: CASSPYQGAGELFF
CDR3 DNA: TGCGCCAGCAGCCCTTATCAGGGGGCCGGGGAGCTGTTTTTT

clone size: NA
CDR3 length: 12
V gene: TRBV2
J gene: TRBJ2-7
D gene: TRBD1
CDR3 protein: CASRGTVYEQYF
CDR3 DNA: TGTGCCAGCAGGGGGACAGTTTACGAGCAGTACTTC

clone size: NA
CDR3 length: 15
V gene: TRBV6-5
J gene: TRBJ1-2
D gene: TRBD1
CDR3 protein: CASSWTGQGALGYTF
CDR3 DNA: TGTGCCAGCAGTTGGACGGGACAGGGGGCGCTTGGCTACACCTTC

clone size: NA
CDR3 length: 15
V gene: TRBV6-1
J gene: TRBJ1-6
D gene: TRBD1
CDR3 protein: CASSIPTGYNSPLHF
CDR3 DNA: TGTGCCAGCAGTATCCCGACAGGGTATAATTCACCCCTCCACTTT

clone size: few
CDR3 length: 15
V gene: TRBV5-1
J gene: TRBJ1-4
D gene: TRBD1
CDR3 protein: CASSLAGTGVEKLFF
CDR3 DNA: TGCGCCAGCAGCTTGGCCGGGACAGGGGTCGAAAAACTGTTTTTT

clone size: few
CDR3 length: 13
V gene: TRBV2
J gene: TRBJ2-1
D gene: NA
CDR3 protein: CASKWSSYNEQFF
CDR3 DNA: TGTGCCAGTAAATGGAGCTCCTACAATGAGCAGTTCTTC

clone size: NA
CDR3 length: 15
V gene: TRBV7-3
J gene: TRBJ2-7
D gene: NA
CDR3 protein: CASSLDSGRRGEQYF
CDR3 DNA: TGTGCCAGCAGCTTAGACTCAGGCCGTAGAGGGGAGCAGTACTTC

clone size: NA
CDR3 length: 16
V gene: TRBV5-6
J gene: TRBJ1-2
D gene: NA
CDR3 protein: CASSYLTLQTGYGYTF
CDR3 DNA: TGTGCCAGCAGCTATCTTACCCTACAGACAGGATATGGCTACACCTTC

clone size: NA
CDR3 length: 17
V gene: TRBV14
J gene: TRBJ1-2
D gene: NA
CDR3 protein: CASSQVRSPGLKSGYTF
CDR3 DNA: TGTGCCAGCAGCCAAGTTCGATCGCCAGGTCTGAAGTCAGGCTACACCTTC

clone size: few
CDR3 length: 12
V gene: TRBV2
J gene: TRBJ1-3
D gene: NA
CDR3 protein: CASSEAGRTIYF
CDR3 DNA: TGTGCCAGCAGTGAAGCTGGCCGCACCATATATTTT

clone size: once
CDR3 length: 15
V gene: TRBV7-2
J gene: TRBJ2-7
D gene: TRBD1
CDR3 protein: CASSFRQGATYEQYF
CDR3 DNA: TGTGCCAGCAGCTTCAGACAGGGGGCAACCTACGAGCAGTACTTC

clone size: NA
CDR3 length: 13
V gene: TRBV6-5
J gene: TRBJ1-3
D gene: TRBD1
CDR3 protein: CASYRGSGNTIYF
CDR3 DNA: TGTGCCAGTTACAGGGGCTCTGGAAACACCATATATTTT

clone size: NA
CDR3 length: 16
V gene: TRBV6-6
J gene: TRBJ2-7
D gene: TRBD2
CDR3 protein: CASSRARSSGSYEQYF
CDR3 DNA: TGTGCCAGCAGTCGAGCCAGGTCTAGCGGGAGTTACGAGCAGTACTTC

clone size: NA
CDR3 length: 15
V gene: TRBV5-4
J gene: TRBJ2-7
D gene: TRBD2
CDR3 protein: CASSPAGGPLGEQYF
CDR3 DNA: TGTGCCAGCAGCCCAGCGGGGGGCCCCCTTGGGGAGCAGTACTTC

clone size: NA
CDR3 length: 12
V gene: TRBV7-9
J gene: TRBJ2-1
D gene: NA
CDR3 protein: CASSPGLYEQFF
CDR3 DNA: TGTGCCAGCAGCCCGGGACTTTATGAGCAGTTCTTC

clone size: NA
CDR3 length: 16
V gene: TRBV9
J gene: TRBJ1-2
D gene: NA
CDR3 protein: CASSLPAEGIRDGYTF
CDR3 DNA: TGTGCCAGCAGCCTCCCCGCAGAGGGTATTAGAGATGGCTACACCTTC

clone size: few
CDR3 length: 13
V gene: TRBV7-2
J gene: TRBJ2-7
D gene: NA
CDR3 protein: CASSSGTLYEQYF
CDR3 DNA: TGTGCCAGCAGCTCCGGGACTCTCTACGAGCAGTACTTC

clone size: once
CDR3 length: 14
V gene: TRBV6-1
J gene: TRBJ2-7
D gene: TRBD2
CDR3 protein: CASTTAGGLHEQYF
CDR3 DNA: TGTGCCAGCACCACAGCGGGAGGGCTGCACGAGCAGTACTTC

clone size: NA
CDR3 length: 15
V gene: TRBV30
J gene: TRBJ2-5
D gene: TRBD2
CDR3 protein: CAWGLAGGRKETQYF
CDR3 DNA: TGTGCCTGGGGACTAGCGGGGGGGCGAAAAGAGACCCAGTACTTC

clone size: NA
CDR3 length: 17
V gene: TRBV5-1
J gene: TRBJ2-3
D gene: NA
CDR3 protein: CASSLESSGTSTDTQYF
CDR3 DNA: TGCGCCAGCAGCTTGGAAAGTAGCGGAACTAGCACAGATACGCAGTATTTT

clone size: NA
CDR3 length: 14
V gene: TRBV27
J gene: TRBJ2-1
D gene: TRBD1
CDR3 protein: CASRAGGPVNEQFF
CDR3 DNA: TGTGCCAGCCGGGCAGGGGGCCCCGTCAATGAGCAGTTCTTC

clone size: NA
CDR3 length: 14
V gene: TRBV10-3
J gene: TRBJ1-3
D gene: TRBD1
CDR3 protein: CAIRLGTGGNTIYF
CDR3 DNA: TGTGCCATCAGATTGGGGACAGGTGGAAACACCATATATTTT

clone size: NA
CDR3 length: 13
V gene: TRBV6-1
J gene: TRBJ2-7
D gene: NA
CDR3 protein: CASSATETYEQYF
CDR3 DNA: TGTGCCAGCAGTGCGACGGAGACGTACGAGCAGTACTTC

clone size: NA
CDR3 length: 14
V gene: TRBV7-9
J gene: TRBJ2-7
D gene: TRBD2
CDR3 protein: CASSSSGGSYEQYF
CDR3 DNA: TGTGCCAGCAGTTCTAGCGGGGGCTCCTACGAGCAGTACTTC

clone size: NA
CDR3 length: 12
V gene: TRBV5-6
J gene: TRBJ1-3
D gene: NA
CDR3 protein: CASSSSSNTIYF
CDR3 DNA: TGTGCCAGCAGTTCCTCTAGCAACACCATATATTTT

clone size: NA
CDR3 length: 17
V gene: TRBV5-6
J gene: TRBJ2-1
D gene: TRBD2
CDR3 protein: CASSLALAGGPSMEQFF
CDR3 DNA: TGTGCCAGCAGCTTGGCCCTAGCGGGAGGCCCGTCCATGGAGCAGTTCTTC

clone size: NA
CDR3 length: 15
V gene: TRBV10-3
J gene: TRBJ2-1
D gene: NA
CDR3 protein: CAISWTVTNYNEQFF
CDR3 DNA: TGTGCCATCAGTTGGACAGTTACCAACTACAATGAGCAGTTCTTC

clone size: NA
CDR3 length: 12
V gene: TRBV28
J gene: TRBJ1-2
D gene: TRBD1
CDR3 protein: CATNDRVDGYTF
CDR3 DNA: TGTGCCACCAATGACAGGGTGGATGGCTACACCTTC

clone size: NA
CDR3 length: 14
V gene: TRBV10-3
J gene: TRBJ2-2
D gene: TRBD1
CDR3 protein: CAITRDRPTGELFF
CDR3 DNA: TGTGCCATCACACGGGACAGACCCACCGGGGAGCTGTTTTTT

clone size: NA
CDR3 length: 11
V gene: TRBV5-1
J gene: TRBJ2-2
D gene: NA
CDR3 protein: CASSGPGELFF
CDR3 DNA: TGCGCCAGCAGCGGCCCCGGGGAGCTGTTTTTT

clone size: many
CDR3 length: 15
V gene: TRBV4-3
J gene: TRBJ2-1
D gene: NA
CDR3 protein: CASSQDVGSHNEQFF
CDR3 DNA: TGCGCCAGCAGCCAAGATGTGGGCAGCCACAATGAGCAGTTCTTC

clone size: once
CDR3 length: 13
V gene: TRBV19
J gene: TRBJ1-1
D gene: NA
CDR3 protein: CASSKGEMAEAFF
CDR3 DNA: TGTGCCAGTAGTAAGGGGGAGATGGCTGAAGCTTTCTTT

clone size: NA
CDR3 length: 14
V gene: TRBV2
J gene: TRBJ2-2
D gene: NA
CDR3 protein: CASSNEVGAGELFF
CDR3 DNA: TGTGCCAGCAGCAATGAGGTGGGGGCTGGGGAGCTGTTTTTT

clone size: NA
CDR3 length: 16
V gene: TRBV7-7
J gene: TRBJ2-5
D gene: NA
CDR3 protein: CASTPLGNRPQETQYF
CDR3 DNA: TGTGCTAGTACACCATTGGGCAACAGGCCCCAAGAGACCCAGTACTTC

clone size: NA
CDR3 length: 14
V gene: TRBV27
J gene: TRBJ1-3
D gene: NA
CDR3 protein: CASSFRGEGNTIYF
CDR3 DNA: TGTGCCAGCAGTTTCCGAGGTGAAGGAAACACCATATATTTT

clone size: NA
CDR3 length: 12
V gene: TRBV27
J gene: TRBJ1-2
D gene: TRBD1
CDR3 protein: CARDRGVHGYTF
CDR3 DNA: TGTGCCAGGGACAGGGGTGTTCATGGCTACACCTTC

clone size: few
CDR3 length: 16
V gene: TRBV2
J gene: TRBJ2-1
D gene: TRBD1
CDR3 protein: CASSELRTGGNNEQFF
CDR3 DNA: TGTGCCAGCAGTGAACTCCGGACAGGGGGCAATAATGAGCAGTTCTTC

clone size: few
CDR3 length: 15
V gene: TRBV5-1
J gene: TRBJ1-1
D gene: TRBD1
CDR3 protein: CASSLEAGGGTEAFF
CDR3 DNA: TGCGCCAGCAGCTTGGAGGCAGGGGGCGGCACTGAAGCTTTCTTT

clone size: NA
CDR3 length: 12
V gene: TRBV6-1
J gene: TRBJ2-7
D gene: NA
CDR3 protein: CASTVGVREQYF
CDR3 DNA: TGTGCCAGTACCGTCGGGGTTCGTGAGCAGTACTTC

clone size: few
CDR3 length: 16
V gene: TRBV5-1
J gene: TRBJ2-7
D gene: TRBD1
CDR3 protein: CASGQGEVGGLNEQYF
CDR3 DNA: TGCGCCAGTGGACAGGGGGAAGTGGGAGGGTTGAACGAGCAGTACTTC

clone size: NA
CDR3 length: 13
V gene: TRBV29-1
J gene: TRBJ2-7
D gene: NA
CDR3 protein: CSVESGQLYEQYF
CDR3 DNA: TGCAGCGTTGAATCCGGACAGCTCTACGAGCAGTACTTC

clone size: NA
CDR3 length: 15
V gene: TRBV15
J gene: TRBJ2-1
D gene: TRBD2
CDR3 protein: CATNPGTSFDNEQFF
CDR3 DNA: TGTGCCACCAATCCCGGGACTAGCTTCGACAATGAGCAGTTCTTC

clone size: NA
CDR3 length: 14
V gene: TRBV2
J gene: TRBJ2-7
D gene: NA
CDR3 protein: CAGRDPGLLYEQYF
CDR3 DNA: TGTGCCGGACGGGACCCGGGACTTTTGTACGAGCAGTACTTC

clone size: NA
CDR3 length: 15
V gene: TRBV18
J gene: TRBJ2-5
D gene: NA
CDR3 protein: CASSPQGTSQETQYF
CDR3 DNA: TGTGCCAGCTCACCTCAAGGGACATCCCAAGAGACCCAGTACTTC

clone size: NA
CDR3 length: 15
V gene: TRBV21-1
J gene: TRBJ1-1
D gene: NA
CDR3 protein: CASSPIRGSGTEAFF
CDR3 DNA: TGTGCCAGCAGCCCTATCAGGGGTAGTGGAACTGAAGCTTTCTTT

clone size: once
CDR3 length: 14
V gene: TRBV29-1
J gene: TRBJ2-7
D gene: TRBD1
CDR3 protein: CSVARQGGVYEQYF
CDR3 DNA: TGCAGCGTTGCCAGACAGGGGGGTGTCTACGAGCAGTACTTC